A selection of T cell receptor beta chains follows, all from one sample in a study of blood T cell repertoires in COVID-19. Here immunoSEQ multiplex PCR was the method, and the copy in TCRdb shows in-frame clones only, minus some. The sample holds approximately 160,000 clones, approximately 88% seen once. The sequenced sample was peripheral blood. All receptors come from a woman aged 80 or over with active or convalescent COVID-19. Both conserved end residues are part of each CDR3. Clone size is stated in some rows and not others, as once, few, many or a class when expanded.

j_gene | abundance | len | v_gene | CDR3aa
TRBJ1-1 | NA | 13 | TRBV14 | CASSQGTVTEAFF
TRBJ1-3 | NA | 16 | TRBV12-5 | CASGLGDRGTGNTIYF
TRBJ2-3 | NA | 15 | TRBV5-4 | CASSPGTGLTDTQYF
TRBJ1-1 | NA | 14 | TRBV7-9 | CASSSGFLNTEAFF
TRBJ2-1 | NA | 18 | TRBV7-3 | CASSLISPTSGEYNEQFF
TRBJ1-1 | NA | 17 | TRBV4-3 | CASSLKGSRDRETEAFF
TRBJ2-7 | once | 13 | TRBV6-5 | CASLQGGEYEQYF
TRBJ1-6 | once | 15 | TRBV9 | CASSVEAGGNSPLHF
TRBJ1-5 | NA | 15 | TRBV10-3 | CAIRETGDGNQPQHF
TRBJ1-1 | NA | 14 | TRBV10-3 | CAISESGQNTEAFF
TRBJ2-5 | NA | 14 | TRBV11-2 | CASSLDWQQETQYF
TRBJ1-2 | NA | 12 | TRBV28 | CASISLGRGYTF
TRBJ2-5 | NA | 11 | TRBV7-9 | CASRRQETQYF
TRBJ2-3 | NA | 15 | TRBV5-4 | CASSSTSGFTDTQYF
TRBJ2-1 | NA | 17 | TRBV4-3 | CASSQDRRQGSLGEQFF
TRBJ1-2 | NA | 14 | TRBV6-5 | CASSYSFGPYGYTF
TRBJ1-6 | NA | 15 | TRBV5-5 | CASSIGDRDTSPLHF
TRBJ1-2 | NA | 12 | TRBV12-3/TRBV12-4 | CASSPGPYGYTF
TRBJ2-1 | NA | 15 | TRBV6-5 | CASSLGTSIYNEQFF
TRBJ2-1 | once | 13 | TRBV10-1 | CASSPGGGREQFF
TRBJ1-1 | NA | 14 | TRBV13 | CASSLLRGNTEAFF
TRBJ2-7 | NA | 15 | TRBV5-5 | CASSLAGTSPYEQYF
TRBJ2-7 | NA | 13 | TRBV18 | CASSWRGLGEQYF
TRBJ2-5 | NA | 17 | TRBV7-8 | CASSLDLVVSGVETQYF
TRBJ1-4 | NA | 15 | TRBV4-3 | CASSQDPVTNEKLFF
TRBJ2-7 | NA | 15 | TRBV7-9 | CASSSTRDRGLEQYF
TRBJ1-4 | NA | 13 | TRBV30 | CALEGRANEKLFF
TRBJ2-7 | NA | 14 | TRBV25-1 | CASSRGGQGYEQYF
TRBJ2-7 | NA | 17 | TRBV7-3 | CASSLKESFSRSYEQYF
TRBJ1-5 | few | 16 | TRBV19 | CASSIQEGLGNQPQHF
TRBJ2-1 | NA | 15 | TRBV7-2 | CASSPGLAGGPEQFF
TRBJ1-5 | NA | 13 | TRBV2 | CASSPGQSQPQHF
TRBJ1-2 | NA | 18 | TRBV3-1/TRBV3-2 | CASSPHGRVGSQGSGYTF
TRBJ2-5 | NA | 17 | TRBV11-2 | CASSFTLAGGPEETQYF
TRBJ1-2 | NA | 14 | TRBV30 | CAWSTGQAFGGYTF
TRBJ2-7 | NA | 16 | TRBV19 | CASSILIAANTYEQYF
TRBJ2-3 | NA | 15 | TRBV14 | CASSFSGGSTDTQYF
TRBJ1-1 | once | 13 | TRBV6-1 | CASSENGNTEAFF
TRBJ1-5 | NA | 13 | TRBV30 | CAWSQGGGQPQHF
TRBJ2-5 | NA | 15 | TRBV5-5 | CASSFLTQGSKTQYF